This T cell receptor beta chain was sequenced in a study of blood T cell repertoires in COVID-19. Across the whole study: The samples span acute and convalescent COVID-19 from the United States, Italy and Spain.

With 10 bases removed from V and 4 bases from J, the gap between germline ends came to 13 bases. This CDR3 has 12 amino acids. Looked up from germline, CDR1 is LGHDT and CDR2 is YNNKEL (reference sequence). Original handling: Using reference gene primer amplification, nucleated cell counts were estimated. Sequenced by immunoSEQ multiplex PCR; TCRdb stores in-frame clones only, minus some. From that table come the V and J calls and clone size; the DNA was used to work out D and trimming. This table holds some 48,000 clones, around 87% found once. The TCR originated in a woman older than 75 in a cohort sampled during active or convalescent COVID-19. V and J are TRBV3-1 (or the pseudogene TRBV3-2) and TRBJ1-2, with a possible D match to TRBD1 (5 bases). Sequencing was carried out using peripheral blood. The CDR3 nucleotides read TGTGCCACCGAAGGCGGGGGCTATGGCTACACCTTC. Translating gives CATEGGGYGYTF.